This entry features one T cell receptor beta chain sequence. These data are taken from a study of blood T cell repertoires in COVID-19. The CDR3 extends over 17 amino acids. Germline lookup yields CDR1 SGHDT and CDR2 YYEEEE. V gave up 4 bases and J gave up 0 bases; unmatched junction bases: 10. In the original analysis: Quantification of nucleated cells was approximated via reference gene primer amplification. Assay used: immunoSEQ multiplex PCR; TCRdb lists only in-frame clones, some missing. V and J calls and clone size come straight from that table; D and trimming were deduced from the DNA. The sample has about 280,000 clones; approximately 86% are singletons.

Sequences were obtained from peripheral blood. J is TRBJ1-2 and V is TRBV5-6, with 9 nucleotides matching TRBD1. This receptor was obtained from a woman between 65 and 79 years old with COVID-19, enrolled during active disease. CDR3 sequence: CASSLGTGTLSNYGYTF. The CDR3 region has the DNA TGTGCCAGCAGCCTGGGGACAGGGACTTTATCTAACTATGGCTACACCTTC.